This T cell receptor beta chain comes out of a study of CD8+ T cells in alopecia areata. This clone was found once. Treatment described: oral pan-JAK inhibitor, 5-10 mg twice daily. Germline V lookup: CDR1 GTSNPN, CDR2 SVGIG (reference sequence). Deletions cut 0 bases from V and 0 bases from J, with 8 bases between. The CDR3 is made up of 14 amino acids. Extracted RNA was reverse transcribed into cDNA, the sequencing template. Sequencing was performed with immunoSEQ multiplex PCR; in TCRdb, only in-frame clones are kept and a portion is missing. Here the sample spans over 120,000 clones, 54% being singletons.

Sequencing was performed on CD8+ T cells sorted from blood, taken at week 4, from a patient treated with tofacitinib. The gene calls are TRBV30 and TRBJ1-2, with D unresolved. This TCR came from a human donor with alopecia areata. The chain's CDR3 is CAWSVRWANYGYTF. The DNA of the CDR3 is TGTGCCTGGAGTGTACGTTGGGCTAACTATGGCTACACCTTC.